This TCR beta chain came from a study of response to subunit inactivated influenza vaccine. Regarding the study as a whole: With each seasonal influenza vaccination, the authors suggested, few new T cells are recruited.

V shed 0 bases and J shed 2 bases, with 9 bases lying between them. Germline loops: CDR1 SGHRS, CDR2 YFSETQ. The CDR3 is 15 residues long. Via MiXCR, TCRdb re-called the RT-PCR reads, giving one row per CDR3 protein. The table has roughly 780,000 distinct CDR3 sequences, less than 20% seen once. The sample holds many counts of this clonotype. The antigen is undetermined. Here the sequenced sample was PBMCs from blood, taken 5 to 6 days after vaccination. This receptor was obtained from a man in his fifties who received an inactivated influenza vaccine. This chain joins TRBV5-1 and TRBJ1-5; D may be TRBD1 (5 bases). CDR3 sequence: CASSLEGTRNQPQHF. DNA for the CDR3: TGCGCCAGCAGCTTGGAGGGGACGCGCAATCAGCCCCAGCATTTT. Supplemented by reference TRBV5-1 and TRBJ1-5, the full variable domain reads KAGVTQTPRYLIKTRGQQVTLSCSPISGHRSVSWYQQTPGQGLQFLFEYFSETQRNKGNFPGRFSGRQFSNSRSEMNVSTLELGDSALYLCASSLEGTRNQPQHFGDGTRLSIL.